The 28 T cell receptor beta chains below were found in one sample sequenced in a study of blood T cell repertoires in COVID-19. The method was immunoSEQ multiplex PCR; TCRdb's version includes in-frame clones alone and lacks a portion of them. This table holds 350,000 to 450,000 clones, 85% to 90% found once. Sequences were obtained from peripheral blood. The receptors were sampled from a human donor in a cohort sampled during active COVID-19.

This clone was detected a few times. The V and J genes are TRBV6-4 and TRBJ2-1, with TRBD2 matching 10 bases. The CDR3 extends over 15 amino acids. V gave up 3 bases and J gave up 7 bases; unmatched junction bases: 6. The germline V gene encodes CDR1 MRHNA and CDR2 SNTAGT. Here the CDR3 DNA reads TGTGCCAGCAGTGAAAGCGGGGGGGCCGGTAATGAGCAGTTCTTC. This gives the protein CASSESGGAGNEQFF.

The V call is TRBV5-4, the J call TRBJ1-2; 10 bases fit TRBD1. CDR1 is SGHNT and CDR2 is YYREEE in the germline V gene (reference sequence). After removal of 0 bases from V and 8 bases from J, the junction contained 4 bases not matched to a gene. The length of the CDR3 is 14 residues. The CDR3 sequence: CASSLGTGGQGYTF. DNA for the CDR3: TGTGCCAGCAGCTTGGGGACAGGGGGGCAAGGCTACACCTTC.

The rearrangement joins TRBV10-3 to TRBJ2-7; 15 positions match TRBD2. The V gene's germline CDR1 is ENHRY and CDR2 SYGVKD. The trim removed 6 bases at V and 3 bases at J, leaving 9 bases unmatched. CDR3 length: 17 residues. The CDR3: CAIRGTSGGLPNYEQYF. The CDR3 bases are TGTGCCATCAGAGGGACTAGCGGGGGGCTCCCCAACTACGAGCAGTACTTC.

CDR3 protein: CASSDRETNEKLFF. In DNA form, the CDR3 reads TGTGCCAGCAGTGACAGGGAAACTAATGAAAAACTGTTTTTT. V is TRBV25-1 and J is TRBJ1-4; weak D call: TRBD1 (5 bases). CDR1 MGHDK and CDR2 SYGVNS come from the germline V gene. The length of the CDR3 is 14 residues. The germline V and J ends were trimmed by 3 bases and 1 base, with 6 bases remaining between them.

This chain links TRBV2 with TRBJ2-3; unclear D gene. V was shortened by 1 base and J by 0 bases, with 8 bases between the two germline ends. CDR1 is SNHLY and CDR2 is FYNNEI in the germline V gene. CDR3 length: 15 residues. The DNA of the CDR3 is TGTGCCAGCAGTGAAGTTGGAGTAAGCACAGATACGCAGTATTTT. It yields the protein CASSEVGVSTDTQYF.

The genes are TRBV29-1 and TRBJ2-2; TRBD2 matches 7 bases. CDR3 length: 14 residues. J was trimmed by 2 bases and V by 7 bases; bases with no gene match: 7. Germline V lookup: CDR1 SQVTM, CDR2 ANQGSEA. This chain's CDR3 is CSARDYQNTGELFF. The CDR3 DNA reads as TGCAGCGCAAGGGACTATCAAAACACCGGGGAGCTGTTTTTT.

The chain is built from TRBV28 and TRBJ1-2, with 10 bases matching TRBD1. CDR3 length: 16 amino acids. Trimming removed 3 bases from V and 7 bases from J; junction bases left unmatched: 11. Per the germline V gene, CDR1 is MDHEN and CDR2 is SYDVKM. The CDR3 DNA reads as TGTGCCAGCAGTTTTTTCGGACAGGGGGTAGTTGGTGGCTACACCTTC. It is translated as CASSFFGQGVVGGYTF.

The J gene is TRBJ2-5, the V gene TRBV3-1 (or the pseudogene TRBV3-2); 9 nucleotides match TRBD1. The CDR3 is 16 residues long. The V gene's germline CDR1 is LGHDT and CDR2 YNNKEL (reference sequence). After removal of 6 bases from V and 5 bases from J, the junction contained 13 bases not matched to a gene. For the CDR3, the DNA is TGTGCCAGCAGTCGGATACAGGGGGCTGGAGGGGAGACCCAGTACTTC. Amino acid sequence: CASSRIQGAGGETQYF.

The rearrangement links TRBV7-9 to TRBJ2-3; 10 bases agree with TRBD2. Looked up from germline, CDR1 is SEHNR and CDR2 is FQNEAQ (reference sequence). Losses at the gene ends were 3 bases for V and 2 bases for J; bases not matched to a gene: 8. CDR3 length equals 17 residues. CDR3 region: CASSFLASGRATDTQYF. The CDR3 coding sequence is TGTGCCAGCAGCTTTTTGGCTAGCGGGAGAGCCACAGATACGCAGTATTTT.

The rearrangement joins TRBV27 to TRBJ2-3; the D gene is possibly TRBD2 (6 bases). Trimming shortened V by 3 bases and J by 2 bases, and 12 bases separated the two germline ends. This CDR3 has 15 residues. The germline V gene encodes CDR1 MNHEY and CDR2 SMNVEV (reference sequence). CDR3 sequence (DNA): TGTGCCAGCAGTTTCGGGACGGGGGACACAGATACGCAGTATTTT. It yields the protein CASSFGTGDTDTQYF.

V usage is TRBV2 and J usage is TRBJ2-3; 10 bases map to TRBD1. The CDR3 extends over 15 amino acids. CDR1 is SNHLY, CDR2 FYNNEI, per germline. Trimming at V came to 2 bases and at J to 6 bases, leaving 5 bases not matched to a gene. The CDR3 nucleotides are TGTGCCAGCAGTGAATCGGGACAGGGGCCCGATACGCAGTATTTT. Encoded protein: CASSESGQGPDTQYF.

The chain is built from TRBV6-5 and TRBJ1-1; 9 positions agree with TRBD1. CDR3 length equals 14 residues. J gave up 6 bases and V 7 bases, and 9 bases lay outside the gene matches. Germline CDR1 reads MNHEY; CDR2 reads SVGAGI. The CDR3 DNA is TGTGCCAGCATCCAACAGGGGGCGCGTGCTGAAGCTTTCTTT. This sequence encodes CASIQQGARAEAFF.

The chain carries TRBV6-5 and TRBJ1-2; D perhaps matches TRBD1 (5 bases). This CDR3 spans 13 amino acids. Trimming shortened V by 6 bases and J by 6 bases, and 14 bases separated the two germline ends. CDR1 is MNHEY, CDR2 SVGAGI, per germline. CDR3 nucleotides: TGTGCCAGCAGGATGGGGGGGGAGCATGGCTACACCTTC. It translates to CASRMGGEHGYTF.

The V call is TRBV18, the J call TRBJ2-1, with 10 bases matching TRBD2. This CDR3 is 18 amino acids long. Trimming cost V 6 bases and J 8 bases; bases outside gene matches: 19. From germline, CDR1 is KGHSH and CDR2 LQKENI. The CDR3 sequence: CASSSTGTSVGFPDEQFF. The CDR3 nucleotides are TGTGCCAGCTCCAGTACCGGGACTAGCGTTGGATTTCCGGATGAGCAGTTCTTC.

This sequence joins TRBV28 and TRBJ2-7, with 11 bases identical to TRBD1. The CDR3 sequence is 16 residues long. The germline V gene has CDR1 MDHEN and CDR2 SYDVKM. V was pared by 5 bases and J by 3 bases, with 9 bases of the junction left unmatched. CDR3 sequence (DNA): TGTGCCAGCAGTCCGGACAGGGGGCCCCTAAGCTACGAGCAGTACTTC. This sequence encodes CASSPDRGPLSYEQYF.

With regard to this clone: Sequence at one end of the junction differs from germline and may be a read error. The CDR3 reads CASSYGGGVKGEIF. DNA for the CDR3: TGTGCCAGCAGTTATGGCGGGGGCGTAAAGGGCGAGATCTTC. This chain connects TRBV28 to TRBJ2-1; tentatively, D is TRBD2 (7 bases). Germline loops: CDR1 MDHEN, CDR2 SYDVKM. The CDR3 is 14 amino acids. The whole variable domain, remainder taken from reference TRBV28 and TRBJ2-1, is DVKVTQSSRYLVKRTGEKVFLECVQDMDHENMFWYRQDPGLGLRLIYFSYDVKMKEKGDIPEGYSVSREKKERFSLILESASTNQTSMYLCASSYGGGVKGEIFGPGTRLTVL.

This clone was counted once. The chain couples TRBV6-5 to TRBJ2-1; 9 bases line up with TRBD2. CDR3 length: 15 amino acids. Germline V lookup: CDR1 MNHEY, CDR2 SVGAGI. V was clipped by 7 bases and J by 6 bases; unmatched bases: 10. CDR3 nucleotide sequence: TGTGCCAGCACCCGATTAGCGGGAGTCGTCAATGAGCAGTTCTTC. As protein: CASTRLAGVVNEQFF.

The rearrangement links TRBV7-8 to TRBJ2-7; perhaps TRBD2 as D (5 bases). Between the trimmed V and J ends, which lost 1 base and 0 bases, there was a span of 10 bases. CDR1 SGHVS and CDR2 FQNEAQ come from the germline V gene. The CDR3 is 15 residues long. Here the CDR3 DNA reads TGTGCCAGCAGCTTAGAGCCGGGGAGCTCCTACGAGCAGTACTTC. Its protein product is CASSLEPGSSYEQYF.

V gene TRBV18 combines with J gene TRBJ1-1; tentative D call: TRBD1 (6 bases). The CDR3 has 15 residues. The V gene's germline CDR1 is KGHSH and CDR2 LQKENI. The V end lost 2 bases, the J end lost 2 bases, and 12 bases lay between the germline ends. CDR3 DNA sequence: TGTGCCAGCTCACCAGTTGGACAGAGAAACACTGAAGCTTTCTTT. Residues: CASSPVGQRNTEAFF.

The rearrangement uses TRBV5-4 and TRBJ2-1, with 12 positions matching TRBD2. The CDR3 has 18 residues. V shed 4 bases and J 0 bases; nucleotides not matched to a gene: 8. Germline CDR1 is SGHNT and CDR2 is YYREEE (reference sequence). The CDR3 DNA follows: TGTGCCAGCAGCGCGGCTAGCGGGAGGGGGAGCTCCTACAATGAGCAGTTCTTC. This encodes CASSAASGRGSSYNEQFF.

The chain's CDR3 is CASSQLGLPPETSGGDEQFF. The CDR3, as DNA: TGCGCCAGCAGTCAATTAGGGCTACCCCCCGAAACTAGCGGGGGCGATGAGCAGTTCTTC. The chain uses TRBV23-1 and TRBJ2-1; 11 positions agree with TRBD2. TRBV23-1 is placed among ORFs of uncertain function. There are 20 residues in the CDR3. V dropped 1 base and J dropped 8; count of bases not matched to a gene: 19.

This clone has a handful of counts. The junction differs from germline at one of its ends, possibly a read error. The rearrangement links TRBV29-1 to TRBJ2-7; D is possibly TRBD2 (5 bases). The CDR3 contains 11 residues. Germline V gene lookup returns CDR1 SQVTM and CDR2 ANQGSEA. The CDR3 DNA sequence: TGTGGAGCGGTTAGCTCCTACGAGCAGTACTTC. Residues: CGAVSSYEQYF.

V and J are TRBV3-1 (or the pseudogene TRBV3-2) and TRBJ1-1, with D perhaps TRBD1 (5 bases). The CDR3 has 13 residues. Germline lookup yields CDR1 LGHDT and CDR2 YNNKEL (reference sequence). Trimming took off 0 bases at V and 11 bases at J, with 13 bases between the two ends. CDR3 region: CASSQDQGIRAFF. The CDR3 region has the DNA TGTGCCAGCAGCCAAGACCAGGGAATACGGGCTTTCTTT.

This chain connects TRBV30 to TRBJ1-1, with 7 bases fitting TRBD1. The CDR3 runs 15 residues. The germline V gene encodes CDR1 GTSNPN and CDR2 SVGIG (reference sequence). V dropped 2 bases and J dropped 1; count of bases not matched to a gene: 7. The DNA for the CDR3 is TGTGCCTGGAGTCCGGCCGGGACAGCGAACACTGAAGCTTTCTTT. Its protein product is CAWSPAGTANTEAFF.

J is TRBJ1-1 and V is TRBV4-1, with TRBD1 as a possible D gene (5 bases). Trimming took off 4 bases at V and 3 bases at J, with 24 bases between the two ends. Germline-derived CDR1 and CDR2 are MGHRA and YSYEKL. This CDR3 is built from 18 residues. CDR3: CASSPSIYRIGEDTEAFF. The CDR3, as DNA: TGCGCCAGCAGCCCGTCAATTTACAGGATAGGGGAGGACACTGAAGCTTTCTTT.

The V call is TRBV6-5, the J call TRBJ2-3; tentatively, D is TRBD1 (5 bases). The CDR3 has 15 amino acids. V gave up 4 bases and J gave up 0 bases, with 11 bases separating them. CDR1 MNHEY and CDR2 SVGAGI come from the germline V gene. The CDR3, as DNA: TGTGCCAGCAGTTTTGACAGCTCTAGCACAGATACGCAGTATTTT. Translating gives CASSFDSSSTDTQYF.

The chain's CDR3 is CASSGTGLDEQFF. CDR3 in DNA: TGTGCCAGCAGTGGGACAGGGCTCGATGAGCAGTTCTTC. The chain combines TRBV25-1 with TRBJ2-1; 8 positions agree with TRBD1. J lost 8 bases, V lost 4 bases, and 4 bases had no gene match. This CDR3 is built from 13 residues. CDR1 is MGHDK and CDR2 is SYGVNS in the germline V gene.

The V and J genes are TRBV15 and TRBJ1-4; 7 nucleotides align to TRBD1. CDR1 and CDR2 (germline): LNHNV, YYDKDF (reference sequence). The CDR3 sequence is 15 residues long. Trimming at V came to 2 bases and at J to 13 bases, leaving 13 bases not matched to a gene. The CDR3 protein is CATSRPGQITQTLFF. The CDR3 nucleotides are TGTGCCACCAGCAGACCGGGACAGATAACCCAAACACTGTTTTTT.